This T cell receptor beta chain was recovered during a study of identical twins. Deletions cut 4 bases from V and 8 bases from J, with 8 bases between. Per germline, CDR1 SQVTM and CDR2 ANQGSEA. The CDR3 totals 10 residues. MiXCR, applied by TCRdb to the 5' RACE reads, yields one record per CDR3 protein. The table includes hundreds of thousands of distinct CDR3 sequences, around an eighth detected once. This clonotype occurred a few times. These data also featured in a second study, about yellow fever vaccine responses in identical twins.

The receptor was isolated from a woman under 30 in good health. J is TRBJ1-1 and V is TRBV29-1; TRBD1 might be the D (5 bases). The sequenced sample consisted of PBMCs. The CDR3 sequence is CSVVHREAFF. The DNA of the CDR3 is TGCAGCGTTGTTCACAGGGAAGCTTTCTTT.